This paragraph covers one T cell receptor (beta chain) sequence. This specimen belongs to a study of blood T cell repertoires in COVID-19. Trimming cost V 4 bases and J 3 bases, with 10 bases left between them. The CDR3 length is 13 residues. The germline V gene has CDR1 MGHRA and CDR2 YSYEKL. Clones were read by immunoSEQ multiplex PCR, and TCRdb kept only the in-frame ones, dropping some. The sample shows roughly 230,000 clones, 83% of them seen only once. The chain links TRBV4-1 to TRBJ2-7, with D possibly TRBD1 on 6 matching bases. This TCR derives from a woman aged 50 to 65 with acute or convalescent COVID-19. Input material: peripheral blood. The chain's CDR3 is CASSPDRRYEQYF. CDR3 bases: TGCGCCAGCAGCCCAGACAGGCGCTACGAGCAGTACTTC.